This is a list of T cell receptor beta chains from one sample in a study of T-cell memory formation after mild COVID-19. In TCRdb, the 5' RACE reads were re-called with MiXCR into one record per CDR3 protein. The data contain 300,000 to 350,000 distinct CDR3 sequences, roughly a fifth of them seen just once; the ten biggest clones take up around 21%. Sequenced: PBMCs or a T cell subset sorted from them (not recorded which). These receptors originate from a young man who had mild COVID-19 (a few samples of this study predate the infection). Cell type and time point are not known. Both conserved end residues are part of each CDR3. The order of the fields is V gene, D gene, J gene, clone size, CDR3 DNA, CDR3 protein. The D gene is left open where the match is weak. Only part of the rows carry a size: once, few, many, or a class if the clone is expanded.

>TRBV30|-|TRBJ1-2|few
TGTGCCTGGAGTGTACCCGGAGCTGGCTATGGCTACACCTTC
CAWSVPGAGYGYTF
>TRBV20-1|TRBD1|TRBJ1-1|few
TGCAGTGCTAGAGTCCCGGTGACAGGGTACACTGAAGCTTTCTTT
CSARVPVTGYTEAFF
>TRBV7-6|-|TRBJ2-1|-
TGTGCCAGCAGCCCCGACCAAGGCGAAGGATACTACAATGAGCAGTTCTTC
CASSPDQGEGYYNEQFF
>TRBV9|TRBD2|TRBJ2-1|-
TGTGCCAGCAGCCGGACGGCGGGAGGGAATGAGCAGTTCTTC
CASSRTAGGNEQFF
>TRBV9|-|TRBJ2-5|-
TGTGCCAGCAGCGTGGGGGCCGGGGCTCAAGAGACCCAGTACTTC
CASSVGAGAQETQYF
>TRBV27|TRBD1|TRBJ1-3|few
TGTGCCAGCAGAACAGGGGGCGGTGGAAACACCATATATTTT
CASRTGGGGNTIYF
>TRBV5-1|TRBD2|TRBJ2-3|-
TGCGCCAGCAGCTTCGGGCTTGGGGCGGGGGGGCAAGATACGCAGTATTTT
CASSFGLGAGGQDTQYF
>TRBV5-1|-|TRBJ1-2|-
TGCGCCAGCAGCTTGGTCGGGGCGCCGGGTGGCTACACCTTC
CASSLVGAPGGYTF
>TRBV7-9|-|TRBJ1-4|-
TGTGCCAGCAGCAAAGGGGAGGGTGAAAAACTGTTTTTT
CASSKGEGEKLFF
>TRBV9|-|TRBJ2-1|few
TGTGCCAGCAGCGTAACCGGGGGGCCCAATGAGCAGTTCTTC
CASSVTGGPNEQFF
>TRBV4-1|TRBD2|TRBJ2-3|-
TGCGCCAGCAGCCCGAGGACTAGCGGGGAAACAGATACGCAGTATTTT
CASSPRTSGETDTQYF
>TRBV28|TRBD1|TRBJ1-1|-
TGTGCCAGCAGTTTCAGCGGACAGGGGGCGAGAACTGAAGCTTTCTTT
CASSFSGQGARTEAFF
>TRBV13|-|TRBJ1-1|few
TGTGCCAGCATACCGGACAGCACAAACACTGAAGCTTTCTTT
CASIPDSTNTEAFF
>TRBV7-2|TRBD1|TRBJ1-6|-
TGTGCCAGCAGCTTAGACGACAGGGGGGGTAATTCACCCCTCCACTTT
CASSLDDRGGNSPLHF
>TRBV7-8|-|TRBJ1-1|-
TGTGCCAGCAGCTTAGCCAGGGTCCAGAACACTGAAGCTTTCTTT
CASSLARVQNTEAFF
>TRBV4-2|TRBD2|TRBJ2-3|few
TGTGCCAGCAGCCACCCTAGCGGGGGGTACACAGATACGCAGTATTTT
CASSHPSGGYTDTQYF
>TRBV5-6|-|TRBJ2-4|once
TGTGCCAGCAGCTTTGGTCACAGAGGGAACATTCAGTACTTC
CASSFGHRGNIQYF
>TRBV15|TRBD2|TRBJ2-7|-
TGTGCCACCAGCTCCCCCCCAGGGACTAGCTCATCCTACGAGCAGTACTTC
CATSSPPGTSSSYEQYF
>TRBV5-1|TRBD1|TRBJ1-6|-
TGCGCCAGCAGCCTGCCGACAGGGGGCGATTCACCCCTCCACTTT
CASSLPTGGDSPLHF
>TRBV20-1|-|TRBJ1-1|few
TGCAGTGCTAGAGATCCCGTTAGGATCACTGAAGCTTTCTTT
CSARDPVRITEAFF
>TRBV6-5|TRBD1|TRBJ1-2|-
TGTGCCAGCAGTTACCGGGACAGTAAATATGGCTACACCTTC
CASSYRDSKYGYTF
>TRBV4-3|-|TRBJ1-2|-
TGCGCCAGCAGCCAAGATGGGTGGGCCTTAGCTAACTATGGCTACACCTTC
CASSQDGWALANYGYTF
>TRBV7-9|-|TRBJ2-3|-
TGTGCCAGCAGCCCCTGGCTGGGGGACGTCACAGATACGCAGTATTTT
CASSPWLGDVTDTQYF
>TRBV7-2|-|TRBJ2-5|-
TGTGCCAGCAGCTTGGGGGCGCAAAGGCCAGAGACCCAGTACTTC
CASSLGAQRPETQYF
>TRBV7-2|-|TRBJ2-3|-
TGTGCCAGCAGCTTAGGATCCAGGGGGGTGACAGATACGCAGTATTTT
CASSLGSRGVTDTQYF
>TRBV20-1|-|TRBJ1-6|few
TGCAGTGCTAGAGGTTCGGGAAATTCACCCCTCCACTTT
CSARGSGNSPLHF
>TRBV7-3|TRBD1|TRBJ1-1|many
TGTGCCAGCAGCGTACAGGGGCGTGGCACTGAAGCTTTCTTT
CASSVQGRGTEAFF
>TRBV4-2|TRBD1|TRBJ1-6|-
TGTGCCAGCAGCCAATACGACAGGGATCCCTATAATTCACCCCTCCACTTT
CASSQYDRDPYNSPLHF